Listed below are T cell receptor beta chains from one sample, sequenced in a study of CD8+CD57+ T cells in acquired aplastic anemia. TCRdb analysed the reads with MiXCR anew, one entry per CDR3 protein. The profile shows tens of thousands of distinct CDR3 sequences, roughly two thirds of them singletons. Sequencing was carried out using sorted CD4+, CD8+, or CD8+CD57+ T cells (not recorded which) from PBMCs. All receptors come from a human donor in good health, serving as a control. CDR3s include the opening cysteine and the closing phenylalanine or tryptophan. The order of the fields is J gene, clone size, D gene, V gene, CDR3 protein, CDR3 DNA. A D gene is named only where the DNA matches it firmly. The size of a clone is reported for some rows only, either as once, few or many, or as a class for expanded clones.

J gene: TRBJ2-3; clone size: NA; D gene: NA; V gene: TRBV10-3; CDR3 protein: CAISAEPTDTQYF; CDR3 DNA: TGTGCCATCAGTGCCGAACCCACAGATACGCAGTATTTT
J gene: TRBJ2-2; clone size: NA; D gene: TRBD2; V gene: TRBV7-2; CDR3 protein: CASSLAALAGNTGELFF; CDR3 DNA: TGTGCCAGCAGCTTAGCGGCACTAGCGGGCAACACCGGGGAGCTGTTTTTT
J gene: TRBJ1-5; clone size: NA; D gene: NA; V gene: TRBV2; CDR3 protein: CASSVRRESNQPQHF; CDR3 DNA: TGTGCCAGCAGTGTGAGGAGGGAAAGCAATCAGCCCCAGCATTTT
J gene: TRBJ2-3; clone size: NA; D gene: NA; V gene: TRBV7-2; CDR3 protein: CASSPRATDTQYF; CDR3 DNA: TGTGCCAGCAGCCCCAGAGCGACAGATACGCAGTATTTT
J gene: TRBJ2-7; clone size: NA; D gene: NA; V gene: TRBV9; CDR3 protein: CASSAKYLGEQYF; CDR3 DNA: TGTGCCAGCAGCGCCAAATATCTGGGCGAGCAGTACTTC
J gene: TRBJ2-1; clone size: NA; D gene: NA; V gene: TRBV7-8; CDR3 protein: CASSPDRNEQFF; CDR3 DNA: TGTGCCAGCAGCCCCGACAGAAATGAGCAGTTCTTC
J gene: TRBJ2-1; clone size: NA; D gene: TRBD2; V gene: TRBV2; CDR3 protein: CASSELTSGGAVYNEQFF; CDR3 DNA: TGTGCCAGCAGTGAGCTGACTAGCGGGGGGGCGGTCTACAATGAGCAGTTCTTC
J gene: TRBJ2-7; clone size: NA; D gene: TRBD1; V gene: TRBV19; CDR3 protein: CASSIVGTGPYEQYF; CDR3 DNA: TGTGCCAGTAGTATAGTCGGGACAGGGCCTTACGAGCAGTACTTC
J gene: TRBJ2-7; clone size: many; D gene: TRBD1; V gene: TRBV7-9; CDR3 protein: CASSLATGTGSFEQYF; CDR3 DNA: TGTGCCAGCAGCTTAGCGACCGGGACAGGGTCGTTCGAGCAGTACTTC
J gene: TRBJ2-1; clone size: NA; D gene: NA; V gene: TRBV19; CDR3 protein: CASRKAGNEQFF; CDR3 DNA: TGTGCCAGTAGGAAGGCCGGCAATGAGCAGTTCTTC
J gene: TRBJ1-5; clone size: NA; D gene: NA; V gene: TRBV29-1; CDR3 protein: CSAKAGNQPQHF; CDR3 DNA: TGCAGCGCCAAAGCCGGCAATCAGCCCCAGCATTTT
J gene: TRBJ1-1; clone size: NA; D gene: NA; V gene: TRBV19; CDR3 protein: CASSTQTPNTEAFF; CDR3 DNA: TGTGCCAGTAGTACCCAGACACCGAACACTGAAGCTTTCTTT
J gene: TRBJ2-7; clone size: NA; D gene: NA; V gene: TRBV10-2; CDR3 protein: CASSETGNEQYF; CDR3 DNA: TGCGCCAGCAGTGAGACTGGGAACGAGCAGTACTTC
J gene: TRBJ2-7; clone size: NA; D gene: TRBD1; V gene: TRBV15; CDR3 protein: CATRHTGTGTYEQYF; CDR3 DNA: TGTGCCACCAGGCACACCGGGACAGGAACCTACGAGCAGTACTTC
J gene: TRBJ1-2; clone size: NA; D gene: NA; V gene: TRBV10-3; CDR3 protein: CATGREAVGGYTF; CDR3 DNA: TGTGCCACCGGCAGGGAGGCGGTGGGGGGCTACACCTTC
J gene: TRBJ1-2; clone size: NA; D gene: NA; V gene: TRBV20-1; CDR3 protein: CSAREGSTNYGYTF; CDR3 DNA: TGCAGTGCTAGAGAGGGCAGCACTAACTATGGCTACACCTTC
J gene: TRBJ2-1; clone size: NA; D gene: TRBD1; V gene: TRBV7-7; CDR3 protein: CASSPDRANNEQFF; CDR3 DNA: TGTGCTAGCAGTCCCGACAGGGCTAACAATGAGCAGTTCTTC
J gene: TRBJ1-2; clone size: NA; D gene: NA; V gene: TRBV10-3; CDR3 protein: CAISGPKQAGYTF; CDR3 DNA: TGTGCCATCAGCGGGCCAAAGCAAGCTGGCTACACCTTC
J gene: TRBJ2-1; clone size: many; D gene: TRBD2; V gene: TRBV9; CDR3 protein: CASSASGGAFYNEQFF; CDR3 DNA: TGTGCCAGCAGCGCTAGCGGGGGGGCCTTCTACAATGAGCAGTTCTTC
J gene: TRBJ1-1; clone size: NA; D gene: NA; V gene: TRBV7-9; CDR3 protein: CASSFGGFVTEAFF; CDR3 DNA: TGTGCCAGCAGCTTTGGAGGGTTTGTCACTGAAGCTTTCTTT
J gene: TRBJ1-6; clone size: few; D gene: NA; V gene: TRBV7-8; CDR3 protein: CASSLVGSDRYNSPLHF; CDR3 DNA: TGTGCCAGCAGCTTAGTAGGAAGCGACAGATATAATTCACCCCTCCACTTC
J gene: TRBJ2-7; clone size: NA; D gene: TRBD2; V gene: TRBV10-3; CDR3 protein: CASRLAGSSYEQYF; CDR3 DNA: TGTGCCAGTAGACTAGCGGGTAGCTCCTACGAGCAGTACTTC
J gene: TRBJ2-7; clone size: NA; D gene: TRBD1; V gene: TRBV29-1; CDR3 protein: CSVVPLPARTGTRLYEQYF; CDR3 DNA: TGCAGCGTTGTCCCCTTGCCCGCGAGGACAGGGACGCGACTCTACGAGCAGTACTTC
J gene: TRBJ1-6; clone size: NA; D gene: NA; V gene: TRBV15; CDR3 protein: CATSREGRVGSPLHF; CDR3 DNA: TGTGCCACCAGCAGAGAGGGCAGGGTTGGATCACCCCTCCACTTT
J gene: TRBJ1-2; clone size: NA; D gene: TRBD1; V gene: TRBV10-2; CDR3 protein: CASTDRGRLDF; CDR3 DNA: TGCGCCAGCACGGACAGGGGGCGTCTAGACTTC
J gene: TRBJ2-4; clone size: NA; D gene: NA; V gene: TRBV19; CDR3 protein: CASSIGLVPKNIQYF; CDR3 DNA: TGTGCCAGTAGTATCGGCCTAGTTCCCAAAAACATTCAGTACTTC
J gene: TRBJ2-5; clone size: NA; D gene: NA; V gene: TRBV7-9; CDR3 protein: CASRRETQYF; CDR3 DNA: TGTGCCAGCCGAAGAGAGACCCAGTACTTC
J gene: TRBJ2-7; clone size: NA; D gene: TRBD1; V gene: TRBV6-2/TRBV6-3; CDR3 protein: CASSYAGTGLYEQYF; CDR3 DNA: TGTGCCAGCAGTTACGCCGGGACAGGGTTGTACGAGCAGTACTTC
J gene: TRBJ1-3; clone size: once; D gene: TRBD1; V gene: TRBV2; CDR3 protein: CASSSVFRTGYGNTIYF; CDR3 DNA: TGTGCCAGCAGCTCCGTCTTCAGGACAGGGTACGGAAACACCATATATTTT
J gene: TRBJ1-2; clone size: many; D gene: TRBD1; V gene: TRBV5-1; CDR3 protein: CASSLDRGGYGYTF; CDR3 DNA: TGCGCCAGCAGCTTAGACAGGGGCGGCTATGGCTACACCTTC
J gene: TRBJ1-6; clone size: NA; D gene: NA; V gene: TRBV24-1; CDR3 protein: CATSSGDSPLHF; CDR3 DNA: TGTGCCACCTCCTCTGGAGATTCACCCCTCCACTTT
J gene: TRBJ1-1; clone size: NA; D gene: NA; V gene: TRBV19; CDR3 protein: CASSPMGENTEAFF; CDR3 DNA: TGTGCCAGTAGCCCCATGGGGGAAAACACTGAAGCTTTCTTT
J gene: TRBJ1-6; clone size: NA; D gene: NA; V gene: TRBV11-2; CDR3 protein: CASSLVRGTNNSPLHF; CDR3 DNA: TGTGCCAGCAGCTTAGTACGGGGGACAAACAATTCACCCCTCCACTTT
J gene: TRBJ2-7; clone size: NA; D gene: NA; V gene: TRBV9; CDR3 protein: CASSLAIIGYEQYF; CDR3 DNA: TGTGCCAGCAGCTTAGCGATCATAGGCTACGAGCAGTACTTC
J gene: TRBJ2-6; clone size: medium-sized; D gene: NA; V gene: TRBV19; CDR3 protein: CASSMGDSGANVLTF; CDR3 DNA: TGTGCCAGTAGTATGGGGGACTCTGGGGCCAACGTCCTGACTTTC
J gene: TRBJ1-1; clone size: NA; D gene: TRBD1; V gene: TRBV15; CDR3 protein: CATSSLTGQGTEAFF; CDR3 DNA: TGTGCCACCAGCAGCTTGACAGGGCAGGGCACTGAAGCTTTCTTT
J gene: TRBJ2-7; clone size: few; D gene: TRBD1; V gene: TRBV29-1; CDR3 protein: CSVADRAKPNEQYF; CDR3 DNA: TGCAGCGTGGCCGACAGGGCGAAGCCTAACGAGCAGTACTTC
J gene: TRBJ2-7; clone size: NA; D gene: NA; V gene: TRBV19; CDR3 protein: CASSIGASGRLYEQYF; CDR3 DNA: TGTGCCAGTAGTATAGGTGCTTCAGGGAGGCTCTACGAGCAGTACTTC
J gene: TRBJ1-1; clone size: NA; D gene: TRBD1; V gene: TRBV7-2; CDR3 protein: CASSHSDREKEAFF; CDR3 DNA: TGTGCCAGCAGCCACTCGGACAGGGAAAAGGAGGCTTTCTTT
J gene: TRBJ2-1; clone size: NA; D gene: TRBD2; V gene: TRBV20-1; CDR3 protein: CSASSTSGRAGEQFF; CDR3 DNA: TGCAGTGCTAGCTCGACTAGCGGGAGGGCGGGAGAGCAGTTCTTC
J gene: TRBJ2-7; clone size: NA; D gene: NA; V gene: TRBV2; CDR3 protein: CASSYTADYEQYF; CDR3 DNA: TGTGCCAGCAGTTACACGGCAGATTACGAGCAGTACTTC
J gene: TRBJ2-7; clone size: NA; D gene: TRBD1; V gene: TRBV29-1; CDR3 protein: CSVSPTGSYEQYF; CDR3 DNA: TGCAGCGTATCTCCGACAGGGTCCTACGAGCAGTACTTC
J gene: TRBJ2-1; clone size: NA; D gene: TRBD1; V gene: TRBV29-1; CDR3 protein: CSESSKGQGGHNEQFF; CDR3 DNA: TGCAGCGAGTCCTCGAAGGGACAGGGAGGCCACAATGAGCAGTTCTTC
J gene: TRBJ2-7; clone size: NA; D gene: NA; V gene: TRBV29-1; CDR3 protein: CSVEEQPYEQYF; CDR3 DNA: TGCAGCGTTGAAGAGCAGCCCTACGAGCAGTACTTC
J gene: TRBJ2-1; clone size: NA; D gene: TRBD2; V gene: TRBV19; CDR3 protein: CASSYGLAGVNEQFF; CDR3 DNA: TGTGCCAGTAGTTACGGACTAGCGGGAGTCAATGAGCAGTTCTTC